This TCR beta chain was obtained from a study of cytomegalovirus exposure and HLA in healthy donors. This clone was counted many times. Germline loops: CDR1 SEHNR, CDR2 FQNEAQ (reference sequence). V lost 0 bases to trimming and J lost 7 bases, with 19 bases between them. CDR3 length equals 16 residues. Generated by immunoSEQ multiplex PCR, the TCRdb table keeps only in-frame clones and is missing some. The table lists around 130,000 clones, roughly 84% of them singletons. V usage is TRBV7-9 and J usage is TRBJ2-7; D perhaps matches TRBD2 (5 bases). The sample was PBMCs. The sequence came from a woman in her thirties in good health and CMV-seronegative. CDR3 DNA: TGTGCCAGCAGCTTAGCGGGCAGGCCCTCGGGGATGGAGCAGTACTTC. Residues: CASSLAGRPSGMEQYF.